This T cell receptor beta chain was captured in a study of tissue T cells after allogeneic stem cell transplantation. TCRdb's table, derived via immunoSEQ multiplex PCR, lists solely in-frame clones and lacks some. The data contain roughly 9,500 clones, roughly 41% of them seen just once; the ten biggest clones take up 6.5% to 9%. This clone was observed a few times. Genes and germline come from the mouse. The read halts 1 residue ahead of the CDR3 end, with the missing end drawn from the germline J gene. This CDR3 is 12 amino acids long. The germline V gene encodes CDR1 KGHTA and CDR2 FQNQQP. The sample's time point: mouse harvest day 7 after allogeneic transplant. Each mouse received 10^7 T-cell-depleted marrow cells plus 10^6 splenic CD5+ T cells by tail vein.

This TCR was recovered from a female BALB/c mouse given C57BL/6 T cells with graft-versus-host disease after an allogeneic hematopoietic cell transplant. The sequencing input was gut tissue. This rearrangement joins TRBV23 to TRBJ1-1; TRBD1 is the table's D call, not checked against the DNA. CDR3 sequence reads: CSSSPRDTEVFF. CDR3 DNA (partial): TGCTCCAGCAGCCCCAGGGACACAGAAGTCTTC.